The clone carrying this T cell receptor beta chain was recorded many times. Its specificity is not known. At one of its ends the junction is not consistent with the germline gene, which may arise from a read error. The data originate from a study of spatial heterogeneity in lung cancer. Background on the study: In the raw reads, each unique TCR and UMI combination was present more than ten times on average. General study results and limits: Nonsynonymous mutation counts, ubiquitous and regional, were tracked by the respective counts of ubiquitous and regional expanded TCRs. For expanded intratumoral alpha and beta TCRs, counts tracked tumor mutation counts.

CDR3 length equals 13 residues. The germline V gene has CDR1 MNHNS and CDR2 SASEGT. Time point in this sample: sample taken at primary tumor resection. The donor group consisted of under 90 patients who had untreated, early-stage non-small cell lung cancer. Unsorted whole RNA samples from tumor, nontumor lung or frozen PBMC were sequenced. TCRdb reprocessed the 5' RACE reads with MiXCR, giving one entry per CDR3 protein. This table holds thousands of distinct CDR3 sequences, 3% to 3.5% found once. The TCR sequence derives from a male donor with early-stage non-small cell lung cancer. Sequenced material: lung tumor tissue, taken at surgery. The rearrangement joins TRBV6-1 to TRBJ1-2; D is unresolved. This CDR3 is CASNPGIDYGDTF. The CDR3 bases are TGTGCCAGCAATCCGGGAATAGACTATGGCGACACCTTC.